Listed below are T cell receptor beta chains from one sample, sequenced in a study of blood T cell repertoires in COVID-19. Clones were sequenced by immunoSEQ multiplex PCR, and TCRdb holds only the in-frame ones, with some missing. The sample consists of under 65,000 clones, approximately 92% of them appearing once. The specimen was peripheral blood. All receptors derive from a man at least 80 years old with acute or convalescent COVID-19. Each CDR3 is given with its conserved first and last residue. D genes are given only for firm matches. Clone size is given for some rows only: seen once, a few or many times, or a class if the clone is expanded.

d_gene	v_gene	abundance	j_gene	CDR3aa	CDR3nt
NA	TRBV7-2	NA	TRBJ2-3	CASSTPRRGGADTQYF	TGTGCCAGCAGCACCCCTCGACGGGGTGGGGCAGATACGCAGTATTTT
TRBD1	TRBV5-5	NA	TRBJ2-7	CRGTGGDEQYF	TGTCGTGGGACAGGGGGCGACGAGCAGTACTTC
NA	TRBV6-2/TRBV6-3	NA	TRBJ1-1	CASSGLPNTEAFF	TGTGCCAGCAGCGGACTGCCGAACACTGAAGCTTTCTTT
TRBD2	TRBV7-8	NA	TRBJ2-7	CASSPQRGGVAYEQYF	TGTGCCAGCAGCCCCCAACGGGGAGGGGTGGCCTACGAGCAGTACTTC
TRBD2	TRBV7-9	NA	TRBJ2-7	CASSLARILAGGSYEQYF	TGTGCCAGCAGCTTAGCGCGTATCCTAGCGGGGGGGTCCTACGAGCAGTACTTC
TRBD1	TRBV10-3	NA	TRBJ2-6	CAISGDRVSLSGANVLTF	TGTGCCATCAGTGGGGACAGGGTTAGCCTCTCTGGGGCCAACGTCCTGACTTTC
NA	TRBV7-6	NA	TRBJ1-1	CASSLMGGNTEAFF	TGTGCCAGCAGCTTAATGGGGGGAAACACTGAAGCTTTCTTT
NA	TRBV7-3	NA	TRBJ2-1	CASASQGNLNNEQFF	TGTGCCAGCGCCTCACAGGGAAACCTCAACAATGAGCAGTTCTTC
NA	TRBV7-9	NA	TRBJ2-1	CASSPPQGQETLYNEQFF	TGTGCCAGCAGCCCACCACAGGGTCAAGAAACCCTTTACAATGAGCAGTTCTTC
TRBD1	TRBV28	NA	TRBJ2-3	CASSGQGAGDTQYF	TGTGCCAGCAGTGGACAGGGGGCAGGAGATACGCAGTATTTT
TRBD1	TRBV19	NA	TRBJ2-5	CASSPGQGAQETQYF	TGTGCCAGTAGTCCGGGACAGGGGGCCCAAGAGACCCAGTACTTC
TRBD1	TRBV11-2	NA	TRBJ2-2	CASSADRGTNTGELFF	TGTGCCAGCAGCGCGGACAGGGGGACGAACACCGGGGAGCTGTTTTTT
NA	TRBV30	NA	TRBJ2-3	CAWSGVVDTQYF	TGTGCCTGGAGTGGCGTGGTGGATACGCAGTATTTT
NA	TRBV30	NA	TRBJ1-1	CAWSARGDTEAFF	TGTGCCTGGAGTGCCCGGGGAGACACTGAAGCTTTCTTT
NA	TRBV7-8	NA	TRBJ1-5	CASSLEGNRGNQPQHF	TGTGCCAGCAGCTTAGAGGGAAACAGGGGCAATCAGCCCCAGCATTTT
TRBD1	TRBV20-1	few	TRBJ1-2	CSASRSGGVVGYTF	TGCAGTGCTAGTCGATCAGGGGGCGTAGTTGGCTACACCTTC
NA	TRBV2	NA	TRBJ2-7	CASSSGAGEQYF	TGTGCCAGCAGTTCCGGGGCGGGGGAGCAGTACTTC
NA	TRBV2	NA	TRBJ1-2	CASTRNAYGYTF	TGTGCCAGCACGCGAAACGCCTATGGCTACACCTTC
NA	TRBV9	few	TRBJ1-3	CASSVEAHSLGNTIYF	TGTGCCAGCAGCGTAGAAGCGCACTCCTTAGGAAACACCATATATTTT
TRBD2	TRBV27	NA	TRBJ2-7	CASSRTSGSTYEQYF	TGTGCCAGCAGCCGGACTAGCGGGTCGACCTACGAGCAGTACTTC
NA	TRBV12-5	NA	TRBJ1-2	CASGRQDPPLRYTF	TGTGCTAGTGGTCGACAGGACCCGCCACTTCGCTACACCTTC
NA	TRBV6-5	NA	TRBJ2-5	CASSSIRGYQETQYF	TGTGCCAGCAGTTCCATTAGGGGGTACCAAGAGACCCAGTACTTC
TRBD2	TRBV10-3	NA	TRBJ2-5	CAISEGSGGGLKTQYF	TGTGCCATCAGTGAGGGTAGCGGGGGGGGCCTTAAGACCCAGTACTTC
TRBD2	TRBV7-6	once	TRBJ2-1	CASSGGGGTSGYNEQFF	TGTGCCAGCAGCGGGGGGGGTGGGACCAGCGGGTACAATGAGCAGTTCTTC
NA	TRBV11-2	NA	TRBJ2-3	CASSLVRGPNTQYF	TGTGCCAGCAGCTTAGTTCGGGGTCCGAATACGCAGTATTTT
NA	TRBV2	NA	TRBJ1-1	CASSVLAANTEAFF	TGTGCCAGCAGTGTATTGGCGGCGAACACTGAAGCTTTCTTT
TRBD1	TRBV6-6	NA	TRBJ2-7	CASSYDGTGGYEQYF	TGTGCCAGCAGTTACGACGGGACAGGGGGCTACGAGCAGTACTTC
NA	TRBV18	NA	TRBJ2-2	CASRTGSRTGELFF	TGTGCCAGCCGCACAGGAAGCCGGACCGGGGAGCTGTTTTTT
TRBD2	TRBV5-5	NA	TRBJ2-2	CASFWGGMNTGELFF	TGTGCCAGCTTTTGGGGGGGAATGAACACCGGGGAGCTGTTTTTT
NA	TRBV12-3/TRBV12-4	NA	TRBJ2-5	CASSQGSQETQYF	TGTGCCAGCAGTCAGGGGTCTCAAGAGACCCAGTACTTC
NA	TRBV27	NA	TRBJ2-5	CASSLNGGRQETQYF	TGTGCCAGCAGTTTAAACGGGGGGCGACAAGAGACCCAGTACTTC
NA	TRBV3-1/TRBV3-2	NA	TRBJ2-7	CASSHQGTPYEQYF	TGTGCCAGCAGCCACCAGGGGACCCCCTACGAGCAGTACTTC
TRBD1	TRBV5-1	NA	TRBJ1-1	CASSSGQGAWSTEAFF	TGCGCCAGCAGCTCGGGACAGGGGGCATGGAGCACTGAAGCTTTCTTT
NA	TRBV27	NA	TRBJ2-3	CASSPERAGGTDTQYF	TGTGCCAGCAGTCCGGAGAGGGCGGGCGGCACAGATACGCAGTATTTT
NA	TRBV27	NA	TRBJ2-2	CASSPSTENTGELFF	TGTGCCAGCAGCCCCTCGACAGAAAACACCGGGGAGCTGTTTTTT
NA	TRBV7-9	NA	TRBJ2-7	CASSQTGGLVEQYF	TGTGCCAGCAGCCAAACCGGAGGGTTGGTCGAGCAGTACTTC
TRBD1	TRBV24-1	NA	TRBJ2-3	CATSDFPRGLDTQYF	TGTGCCACCAGTGATTTCCCCAGGGGGCTGGATACGCAGTATTTT
NA	TRBV27	NA	TRBJ1-5	CASSSIQRQPQHF	TGTGCCAGCAGTAGCATTCAACGTCAGCCCCAGCATTTT
TRBD2	TRBV24-1	NA	TRBJ2-1	CATSDLPGGGADNEQFF	TGTGCCACCAGTGATTTGCCGGGCGGGGGGGCCGACAATGAGCAGTTCTTC
NA	TRBV2	once	TRBJ2-7	CASTSRISYEQYF	TGTGCCAGCACATCCAGGATCTCCTACGAGCAGTACTTC
TRBD1	TRBV24-1	NA	TRBJ1-5	CATSERDRPNQPQHF	TGTGCCACCAGTGAGCGGGACAGACCTAATCAGCCCCAGCATTTT
TRBD1	TRBV9	NA	TRBJ2-3	CASSVGGQQTDTQYF	TGTGCCAGCAGCGTAGGGGGACAGCAAACAGATACGCAGTATTTT
TRBD1	TRBV28	NA	TRBJ2-6	CASSPGTAGANVLTF	TGTGCCAGCAGCCCGGGGACAGCTGGGGCCAACGTCCTGACTTTC
TRBD1	TRBV12-3/TRBV12-4	NA	TRBJ1-2	CASSRDRAYGYTF	TGTGCCAGCAGTCGAGACAGGGCCTATGGCTACACCTTC
NA	TRBV19	NA	TRBJ1-2	CASTANYGYTF	TGTGCCTCAACAGCTAACTATGGCTACACCTTC
TRBD2	TRBV9	NA	TRBJ2-5	CASSREELAGAQETQYF	TGTGCCAGCAGTCGGGAGGAACTAGCGGGGGCCCAAGAGACCCAGTACTTC
TRBD2	TRBV5-5	NA	TRBJ2-3	CASSRDGGATDTQYF	TGTGCCAGCAGCCGGGACGGGGGGGCAACAGATACGCAGTATTTT
NA	TRBV28	NA	TRBJ2-7	CASSRLLYEQYF	TGTGCCAGCAGTCGTTTACTCTACGAGCAGTACTTC
TRBD2	TRBV29-1	few	TRBJ2-3	CSVEGLAGAFTDTQYF	TGCAGCGTTGAAGGACTAGCGGGGGCTTTCACAGATACGCAGTATTTT
NA	TRBV12-2	NA	TRBJ1-5	CASRLALGQGSNQPQHF	TGTGCAAGTCGCTTAGCGCTGGGACAGGGTAGCAATCAGCCCCAGCATTTT
NA	TRBV19	NA	TRBJ1-1	CASSIGKEVPEAFF	TGTGCCAGTAGTATAGGGAAGGAGGTCCCTGAAGCTTTCTTT
NA	TRBV7-8	NA	TRBJ1-5	CASSLRQGRMGNQPQHF	TGTGCCAGCAGCTTACGGCAGGGCCGTATGGGCAATCAGCCCCAGCATTTT
TRBD1	TRBV19	NA	TRBJ2-2	CASSTYRGPGELFF	TGTGCCAGTAGTACCTACAGGGGGCCCGGGGAGCTGTTTTTT